The clone carrying this T cell receptor (beta chain) showed up many times. Researchers made TCR beta libraries by using iRepertoire HTBI primers and running Arm-PCR on CDR3 regions. TCRdb itself ran the multiplex PCR reads through MiXCR, one entry per CDR3 protein. In the table there are around 500,000 distinct CDR3 sequences, roughly 16% of which are singletons. The data originate from a study of regulatory T cells in long-lasting Graves disease. Overall study: Antithyroid drugs had been given to newly diagnosed Graves' patients for under 3 months.

CDR1 SGHVS and CDR2 FQNEAQ come from the germline V gene. CDR3 length equals 14 residues. The V end lost 5 bases, the J end lost 4 bases, and 14 bases lay between the germline ends. Indicated time point: newly diagnosed GD, antithyroid drugs for less than 3 months. Generation of the TCR library employed RNA extracted from PBMCs. This sample was shared with a second study, whose subject was T cells in Graves' hyperthyroidism and ophthalmopathy. This second report adds: Carried out on the TCR CDR3, a first-round RT-PCR used the HTBI primer set. Blood also carried most thyroid clonotypes expanded above 0.001.

The TCR comes from a woman aged 40 to 65 with Graves disease. The rearrangement links TRBV7-8 to TRBJ1-2; possibly TRBD1 for D (5 bases). Here the sequenced sample was peripheral blood mononuclear cells (PBMCs), taken at new diagnosis, from a patient treated with antithyroid drugs. The CDR3 sequence is CASSTGTDIYGYTF. The CDR3 region has the DNA TGTGCCAGCAGCACCGGGACCGATATCTATGGCTACACCTTC. The full variable domain, rest sourced from reference TRBV7-8 and TRBJ1-2, is GAGVSQSPRYKVAKRGQDVALRCDPISGHVSLFWYQQALGQGPEFLTYFQNEAQLDKSGLPSDRFFAERPEGSVSTLKIQRTQQEDSAVYLCASSTGTDIYGYTFGSGTRLTVV.